The 8 T cell receptor beta chains below all came from one sample that was sequenced in a study of T cells after yellow fever vaccination. TCRdb reprocessed the 5' RACE reads via MiXCR and lists one record per CDR3 protein. Here the sample spans 55,000 to 70,000 distinct CDR3 sequences, more than 6.5% being singletons. This material consisted of CD8+ T cells sorted from PBMCs, taken about 49 days after the first yellow fever vaccination. The receptors come from a young man who received the YFV17D yellow fever vaccine.

About this clonotype: It may be a read error: a sequence one base away is much more abundant. The chain carries TRBV10-3 and TRBJ2-2; no clear D gene. V was shortened by 2 bases and J by 7 bases, with 8 bases between the two germline ends. CDR3 length: 13 amino acids. CDR1 ENHRY and CDR2 SYGVKD come from the germline V gene. The DNA for the CDR3 is TGTGCCATCAGTGAGACGGACGACGGGGAGCTGTTTTTT. Translated, it gives CAISETDDGELFF.

This clonotype occurred a few times. The chain joins TRBV19 to TRBJ2-1, with no clear D. The length of the CDR3 is 11 residues. The V end lost 4 bases, the J end lost 7 bases, and 5 bases lay between the germline ends. Germline loops: CDR1 LNHDA, CDR2 SQIVND (reference sequence). Here the CDR3 DNA reads TGTGCCAGTAGTACGTGGAATGAGCAGTTCTTC. It specifies CASSTWNEQFF.

This clonotype appeared many times. The chain employs TRBV28 and TRBJ2-5, with no clear D. The CDR3 totals 15 residues. CDR1 MDHEN and CDR2 SYDVKM come from the germline V gene. Trimming removed 2 bases at V and 4 bases at J, with 14 bases between. CDR3 sequence: CASSLLPLISETQYF. CDR3 DNA: TGTGCCAGCAGTTTACTACCTCTAATCTCAGAGACCCAGTACTTC.

This clonotype was counted ten times or more. V usage is TRBV12-1 and J usage is TRBJ1-5. TRBV12-1 is a pseudogene segment. The CDR3 is made up of 15 amino acids. CDR3: CASSLLIRAYMPQHF. The DNA of the CDR3 is TGTGCCAGCAGCTTGTTAATCCGGGCCTACATGCCCCAGCATTTT.

The chain carries TRBV4-3 and TRBJ2-3; tentatively, D is TRBD1 or TRBD2 (6 bases each). The CDR3 has 17 residues. Germline CDR1 reads LGHNA; CDR2 reads YSLEER. Trimming removed 0 bases at V and 2 bases at J, with 15 bases between. DNA of the CDR3: TGCGCCAGCAGCCAAGAGCTCCTCGGGGGCCCCACAGATACGCAGTATTTT. It encodes CASSQELLGGPTDTQYF.

The chain couples TRBV4-3 to TRBJ2-7; no clear D. CDR1 is LGHNA and CDR2 is YSLEER in the germline V gene. V dropped 0 bases and J dropped 5 bases, with 17 bases sitting between them. This CDR3 spans 16 amino acids. The CDR3 is CASSQDWKAGQNEQYF. The CDR3 region has the DNA TGCGCCAGCAGCCAAGATTGGAAGGCAGGTCAGAACGAGCAGTACTTC.

The chain is built from TRBV7-9 and TRBJ2-1; possible D gene TRBD2, 7 bases. CDR1 and CDR2 from the germline V gene are SEHNR and FQNEAQ (reference sequence). This CDR3 region has 16 residues. Trimming removed 2 bases from V and 1 base from J, with 12 bases in between. The CDR3 reads CASSLMGGPSYNEQFF. Written as DNA, the CDR3 is TGTGCCAGCAGCTTAATGGGGGGGCCGTCCTACAATGAGCAGTTCTTC.

In this sample, this clonotype turned up many times. This CDR3 reads CASSSAPEDTQYF. The CDR3 coding sequence is TGTGCCAGCAGCTCCGCCCCTGAAGATACGCAGTATTTT. This sequence joins TRBV7-9 and TRBJ2-3; D ambiguous. This CDR3 is 13 amino acids long. Germline CDR1 SEHNR, CDR2 FQNEAQ (reference sequence). The V end was cut by 4 bases, the J end by 5 bases, with 10 bases between.